This entry lists 24 T cell receptor beta chains sequenced from one sample in a study of OX40 agonist ivuxolimab in advanced cancers. The method was immunoSEQ multiplex PCR; TCRdb's version includes in-frame clones alone and lacks a portion of them. The table has fewer than 100,000 clones, approximately 91% seen once; the top ten hold 0.33%. The sample here was CD4+ or CD8+ T cells sorted from blood, taken in a trial of the OX40 agonist ivuxolimab. The receptors originated from an adult with an advanced solid tumor such as melanoma, head and neck, liver or kidney cancer.

The V and J genes are TRBV10-3 and TRBJ1-2; the D gene is possibly TRBD1 (5 bases). This CDR3 is built from 14 residues. CDR1 and CDR2 (germline): ENHRY, SYGVKD. V was trimmed by 6 bases and J by 2 bases, leaving 13 bases between them. In DNA form, the CDR3 reads TGTGCCATCAGCGAAAGGGCAGGGAACTATGGCTACACCTTC. It translates to CAISERAGNYGYTF.

This rearrangement joins TRBV19 to TRBJ2-6; D is unclear. Germline V gene lookup returns CDR1 LNHDA and CDR2 SQIVND (reference sequence). V was shortened by 3 bases and J by 0 bases, with 18 bases between the two germline ends. This CDR3 region has 19 residues. The CDR3: CASSMPTDGWVSGANVLTF. CDR3 nucleotides: TGTGCCAGTAGTATGCCAACGGACGGATGGGTCTCTGGGGCCAACGTCCTGACTTTC.

This rearrangement joins TRBV7-2 to TRBJ2-3, with D perhaps matching TRBD1 or TRBD2 (6 bases each). The CDR3 length is 16 residues. V gave up 5 bases and J gave up 1 base, with 16 bases separating them. Germline CDR1 reads SGHTA; CDR2 reads FQGNSA. DNA for the CDR3: TGTGCCAGCAGCCTCGGTTGGGGGGCCGGCACAGATACGCAGTATTTT. Its translation: CASSLGWGAGTDTQYF.

The CDR3: CASSLSGSPPSEQYF. CDR3 sequence (DNA): TGTGCCAGCAGTTTATCGGGGAGCCCTCCGAGTGAGCAGTACTTC. The chain couples TRBV27 to TRBJ2-7, with D perhaps TRBD2 (5 bases). CDR1 and CDR2 (germline): MNHEY, SMNVEV (reference sequence). V gave up 0 bases and J gave up 7 bases, with 16 bases separating them. This CDR3 has 15 residues.

The chain has TRBV11-2 and TRBJ1-4, with D tentatively TRBD1 (5 bases). Trimming removed 1 base at V and 3 bases at J, with 9 bases between. There are 15 residues in the CDR3. Germline-derived CDR1 and CDR2 are SGHAT and FQNNGV. In DNA, the CDR3 is TGTGCCAGCAGCTTAGTTGGGGCGGCTAATGAAAAACTGTTTTTT. The encoded protein is CASSLVGAANEKLFF.

The chain combines TRBV10-3 with TRBJ2-7; maybe TRBD1 (6 bases). Between the trimmed V and J ends, which lost 0 bases and 7 bases, there was a span of 13 bases. CDR3 length: 14 residues. The germline V gene has CDR1 ENHRY and CDR2 SYGVKD. In DNA form, the CDR3 reads TGTGCCATCAGTGAGTCAACAGGGAAGAGGGAGCAGTACTTC. As protein: CAISESTGKREQYF.

V and J are TRBV4-3 and TRBJ1-3; weak D call: TRBD1 (6 bases). The ends were cut back, 3 bases at V and 4 bases at J, with 13 bases in the middle. Looked up from germline, CDR1 is LGHNA and CDR2 is YSLEER. The CDR3 totals 15 residues. This CDR3 reads CASSQQQGLGNTIYF. In DNA, the CDR3 is TGCGCCAGCAGCCAGCAACAGGGCCTAGGAAACACCATATATTTT.

The chain couples TRBV6-6 to TRBJ2-7; D remains ambiguous. This CDR3 comprises 13 residues. V lost 2 bases to trimming and J lost 1 base, with 6 bases between them. CDR1 is MNHNY and CDR2 is SVGAGI in the germline V gene (reference sequence). CDR3 loop: CASSYGVSYEQYF. CDR3 coding DNA: TGTGCCAGCAGTTACGGCGTGTCCTACGAGCAGTACTTC.

V is TRBV5-1 and J is TRBJ2-7, with TRBD1 matching over 7 bases. The CDR3 sequence is 15 residues long. Trimming removed 1 base from V and 2 bases from J; junction bases left unmatched: 6. Per the germline V gene, CDR1 is SGHRS and CDR2 is YFSETQ. CDR3 region: CASSLLGTVPYEQYF. In DNA form, the CDR3 reads TGCGCCAGCAGCTTGCTCGGGACAGTTCCCTACGAGCAGTACTTC.

In the case of this clone: Other DNA sequences from this sample encode an identical CDR3 as well. The chain links TRBV11-2 to TRBJ1-2; the D is unclear. Deletions cut 1 base from V and 4 bases from J, with 7 bases between. The CDR3 is made up of 13 amino acids. The germline V gene encodes CDR1 SGHAT and CDR2 FQNNGV. The CDR3 DNA follows: TGTGCCAGCAGCTTAGGAGGTTCCTATGGCTACACCTTC. As protein: CASSLGGSYGYTF.

The table lists this clone with a few counts. The V call is TRBV1, the J call TRBJ1-4; no DNA check was done on the table's D call, TRBD1. TRBV1 corresponds to a pseudogene. The CDR3 contains 15 residues. CDR3 loop: CTSSRDRGSDEKLFF. For the CDR3, the DNA is TGCACCAGCAGCCGCGACAGGGGATCCGATGAAAAACTGTTTTTT.

The V gene is TRBV28, the J gene TRBJ2-7, with D maybe TRBD2 (6 bases). The ends were cut back, 2 bases at V and 2 bases at J, with 10 bases in the middle. The CDR3 has 14 residues. Germline V CDR1 and CDR2: MDHEN, SYDVKM. The CDR3 coding sequence is TGTGCCAGCAGTTTAATCGGGAGCCCCTACGAGCAGTACTTC. Protein product: CASSLIGSPYEQYF. The full variable domain, rest sourced from reference TRBV28 and TRBJ2-7, is DVKVTQSSRYLVKRTGEKVFLECVQDMDHENMFWYRQDPGLGLRLIYFSYDVKMKEKGDIPEGYSVSREKKERFSLILESASTNQTSMYLCASSLIGSPYEQYFGPGTRLTVT.

The chain links TRBV9 to TRBJ2-1; 11 bases line up with TRBD2. Germline values: CDR1 SGDLS, CDR2 YYNGEE. The CDR3 contains 16 residues. V trimming: 0 bases; J trimming: 5 bases; junction bases outside the gene matches: 4. CDR3 sequence: CASSVGSSGGHNEQFF. CDR3 nucleotide sequence: TGTGCCAGCAGCGTAGGGTCTAGCGGGGGGCACAATGAGCAGTTCTTC. Variable domain in full (rest from reference TRBV9 and TRBJ2-1): DSGVTQTPKHLITATGQRVTLRCSPRSGDLSVYWYQQSLDQGLQFLIQYYNGEERAKGNILERFSAQQFPDLHSELNLSSLELGDSALYFCASSVGSSGGHNEQFFGPGTRLTVL.

CDR3 coding DNA: TGTGCCAGCTCACCATCGGGGGGCTACGAGCAGTACTTC. This sequence encodes CASSPSGGYEQYF. This chain joins TRBV18 and TRBJ2-7; 7 positions agree with TRBD2. The CDR3 has 13 residues. Looked up from germline, CDR1 is KGHSH and CDR2 is LQKENI. After removal of 2 bases from V and 3 bases from J, the junction contained 1 base not matched to a gene.

The chain couples TRBV11-3 to TRBJ1-5; 9 bases are shared with TRBD1. The CDR3 contains 15 residues. V gave up 4 bases and J gave up 7 bases; unmatched junction bases: 8. In germline, CDR1 is SGHNT, CDR2 YENEEA. The CDR3 reads CASSSKQGAQQPQHF. CDR3 in DNA: TGTGCCAGCAGCTCGAAACAGGGGGCACAGCAGCCCCAGCATTTT.

This chain joins TRBV5-6 and TRBJ2-7, with 9 bases identical to TRBD1. The CDR3 length is 14 residues. In germline, CDR1 is SGHDT, CDR2 YYEEEE. J was trimmed by 2 bases and V by 4 bases; bases with no gene match: 4. The CDR3 nucleotides read TGTGCCAGCAGCCCCAGACAGGGGGCCTACGAGCAGTACTTC. Its translation is CASSPRQGAYEQYF.

The chain carries TRBV28 and TRBJ1-4, with a possible D match to TRBD1 (6 bases). V gave up 6 bases and J gave up 8 bases, with 13 bases separating them. The germline gives CDR1 MDHEN, CDR2 SYDVKM. The CDR3 runs 13 residues. In DNA, the CDR3 is TGTGCCAGCAGAACCACAGGGTTGGAAAAACTGTTTTTT. Translating gives CASRTTGLEKLFF.

V and J are TRBV7-3 and TRBJ2-7; D is unclear. The CDR3 extends over 15 amino acids. The ends were cut back, 4 bases at V and 3 bases at J, with 16 bases in the middle. Germline V gives CDR1 SGHTA, CDR2 FQGTGA. The CDR3 DNA sequence: TGTGCCAGCAGCTCCACACCGAAAACCGGCTACGAGCAGTACTTC. It yields the protein CASSSTPKTGYEQYF.

This chain links TRBV14 with TRBJ2-7; D ambiguous. Trimming stripped 3 bases from V and 3 bases from J, with 3 bases between. Germline CDR1 is SGHDN and CDR2 is FVKESK. CDR3 length: 11 residues. Written as DNA, the CDR3 is TGTGCCAGCAGCCACAACTACGAGCAGTACTTC. Its protein is CASSHNYEQYF.

The chain couples TRBV9 to TRBJ1-4; tentatively, D is TRBD1 (5 bases). CDR3 size: 15 residues. Trimming pared 4 bases from V and 3 bases from J, leaving 13 bases between. Germline V CDR1 and CDR2: SGDLS, YYNGEE. The DNA of the CDR3 is TGTGCCAGCAGCCCCCGGGCAGGGTCTAATGAAAAACTGTTTTTT. It translates to CASSPRAGSNEKLFF.

The rearrangement joins TRBV28 to TRBJ1-2, with TRBD1 matching 7 bases. V dropped 3 bases and J dropped 2; count of bases not matched to a gene: 0. Germline CDR1 MDHEN, CDR2 SYDVKM. This CDR3 has 13 amino acids. The CDR3 DNA follows: TGTGCCAGCAGTTTGGGACAGAACTATGGCTACACCTTC. Translated: CASSLGQNYGYTF.

This chain connects TRBV5-4 to TRBJ2-3; D gene ambiguous. In germline, CDR1 is SGHNT, CDR2 YYREEE (reference sequence). V lost 4 bases to trimming and J lost 1 base, with 7 bases between them. This CDR3 comprises 13 residues. In DNA, the CDR3 is TGTGCCAGCAGCGGTGGCGGCACAGATACGCAGTATTTT. It specifies CASSGGGTDTQYF.

CDR3 region: CASSLGLAGGDNEQFF. CDR3 bases: TGTGCCAGCAGCCTAGGACTAGCGGGAGGAGACAATGAGCAGTTCTTC. The chain links TRBV7-9 to TRBJ2-1; 14 bases agree with TRBD2. Germline CDR1 is SEHNR and CDR2 is FQNEAQ (reference sequence). This CDR3 comprises 16 residues. The V and J ends lost 5 bases and 5 bases, in that order; junction bases with no gene match: 5.

The chain uses TRBV7-9 and TRBJ2-3, with 11 positions matching TRBD1. Germline V gives CDR1 SEHNR, CDR2 FQNEAQ (reference sequence). The CDR3 length is 16 residues. V was clipped by 7 bases and J by 4 bases; unmatched bases: 10. CDR3 protein: CASILGQGARADTQYF. The DNA for the CDR3 is TGTGCCAGCATCCTTGGACAGGGGGCGAGGGCAGATACGCAGTATTTT.